The entry that follows covers one T cell receptor (beta chain) sequence. Many counts were recorded for this clonotype. Its antigen is still unknown. No qualities accompany the bases; no much larger clone lies one base away. From its cysteine to its phenylalanine, the CDR3 spans 17 amino acids. CDR3 DNA only is kept here, 51 bases in frame from base 1. V lost 5 bases and J lost 4 bases, and the count of bases not matched to a germline gene is 8. From the germline V gene (reference sequence), CDR1 is SEHNR and CDR2 is FQNEAQ. What this sample's treatment or condition label stands for: in vitro stimulation with specific CMV peptide epitopes to enrich CMV-specific T cells. TCRdb names Illumina HiSeq 1500 as the instrument used. TCRdb took the public reads, trimmed them with fastp at Q25, ran MiXCR for clone calling and kept in-frame beta chains. Entries are consolidated by CDR3 protein sequence, retaining the most common genes and DNA. The sample table records some 940,000 distinct CDR3 sequences; around 31% of these occur just once. Of the sample, over 12% is held by the ten largest clones.

This entry comes from a study of T cell repertoires in cytomegalovirus infection (dated 2019 in TCRdb). Study-wide context: Recently identified HLA-C-restricted CMV epitopes, whose presentation resists viral immunomodulation, were targeted by peptide stimulations together with well-studied HLA-B-restricted epitopes. Because public TCR beta signatures pointed to carriage of CMV infection together with the matching HLA type, the HLA type of each donor mattered for the analysis. Beyond this particular receptor, the publication reports: The ex vivo response was dominated by HLA-C-restricted CMV-specific TCR beta clonotypes, and the single most frequent clonotype in two of eight donors was supplied by these HLA-C-restricted clonotypes. Cumulative frequency of public TCR beta family members discriminated carriers of CMV infection plus the relevant HLA type in this cohort and an independent approximately 370-donor cohort.

The chain links TRBV7-9 with TRBJ2-1; 13 bases in the middle match TRBD2. The input for sequencing was cultured CD8+ T cells from PBMCs, taken from culture after CMV antigen stimulation. The TCR was taken from a human donor in good health (CMV status not recorded). Some clones in this sample may be carry-over from other donors' samples. The CDR3 corresponds to CASSPRTSGGLYNEQFF. The sequence in DNA is TGTGCCAGCAGCCCCCGGACTAGCGGGGGACTATACAATGAGCAGTTCTTC.